This TCR beta chain appears in the sequencing data of a study of identifying expanded T cells in peripheral blood. Study-wide findings and caveats: Across healthy donors, higher total template counts meant significantly greater approximately two-week count variance.

Between the trimmed V and J ends, which lost 0 bases and 5 bases, there was a span of 16 bases. This CDR3 has 16 residues. The germline gives CDR1 MNHEY, CDR2 SVGAGI. Concerning this clone itself: Its antigen is as yet unknown.

Clones were read by immunoSEQ multiplex PCR, and TCRdb kept only the in-frame ones, dropping some. The sample carries approximately 85,000 clones, approximately 90% recorded once. The sample was blood. The chain employs TRBV6-5 and TRBJ2-5, with D possibly being TRBD1 or TRBD2 (6 bases each). The TCR was taken from a person aged 18-70 years in good health. The CDR3 region has the DNA TGTGCCAGCAGTTACTCGAAGGGGGGTACGGGGGAGACCCAGTACTTC. It codes for CASSYSKGGTGETQYF.